This T cell receptor beta chain derives from a study of cytomegalovirus exposure and HLA in healthy donors. 60 Vbeta and 13 Jbeta primers were used in PCR. Sequenced by immunoSEQ multiplex PCR; TCRdb stores in-frame clones only, minus some. The sample has around 110,000 clones, around 69% seen once. It was healthy bone marrow donors who served as donors. This clone was recorded once. Specimen: PBMCs. The source is a man younger than 35 in good health and CMV-seronegative.

The CDR3 spells CASSLDSTSYEQYF. Written as DNA, the CDR3 is TGTGCCAGCAGCCTCGACAGTACCTCCTACGAGCAGTACTTC. The chain couples TRBV9 to TRBJ2-7; D may be TRBD1 (5 bases). The CDR3 runs 14 residues. Germline V lookup: CDR1 SGDLS, CDR2 YYNGEE. V shed 4 bases and J shed 0 bases, with 11 bases lying between them.